The T cell receptor (beta chain) under discussion was sequenced for a study of cytomegalovirus exposure and HLA in healthy donors. Study results and caveats: As was reported, the classifier diagnosed cytomegalovirus status with high specificity and sensitivity. CMV serostatus was the only recorded immune exposure for donors.

Concerning this clone: Its target is unknown.

This CDR3 is 19 amino acids long. PCR used 60 Vbeta primers and 13 Jbeta primers. TCRdb's copy holds only in-frame clones and misses some; the assay was immunoSEQ multiplex PCR. This table has approximately 180,000 clones, about 87% appearing once. The TCR originated in a woman under 30 in good health and CMV-seronegative. Input material: PBMCs. The V call is TRBV1, the J call TRBJ2-4; the table calls TRBD2, which could not be checked here. TRBV1 is a pseudogene. The CDR3 DNA follows: TGCACCAGCAGCCAAGGCGGACTAGCGGGAGGGCTAGCCAAAAACATTCAGTACTTC. Its protein is CTSSQGGLAGGLAKNIQYF.